This T cell receptor (beta chain) derives from a study of OX40 agonist ivuxolimab in advanced cancers. Background on the study: Ivuxolimab doses were 0.01, 0.1, 0.3, 1.5, 3 or 10 mg/kg every 2 weeks. Study-level results: Relatively little clonal expansion, among the lowest observed, appeared in partial responders at 0.1-3.0 mg/kg. Averaging showed that CD8+ T cells had more expanded clones than CD4+ did.

Profiling relied on immunoSEQ multiplex PCR, and the TCRdb table lists in-frame clones only, not all of them. The profile shows around 56,000 clones, approximately 90% of them singletons. Trimming cost V 3 bases and J 14 bases; bases outside gene matches: 11. The CDR3 contains 13 residues. Looked up from germline, CDR1 is SGHVS and CDR2 is FQNEAQ. Notes on this clone: Antigen unknown.

The material sequenced was CD4+ or CD8+ T cells sorted from blood, taken in a trial of the OX40 agonist ivuxolimab. The receptor was derived from an adult with an advanced solid tumor such as melanoma, head and neck, liver or kidney cancer. The J gene is TRBJ1-1, the V gene TRBV7-8; 8 nucleotides match TRBD1. As DNA, the CDR3 is TGTGCCAGCAGCTTGGACCCTGGGACAGGTCCCTTCTTT. It codes for CASSLDPGTGPFF.